This T cell receptor (beta chain) emerged from a study of T cell changes during pregnancy in multiple sclerosis. The CDR3 runs to 15 residues. Germline CDR1 is SGHRS and CDR2 is YFSETQ. J was trimmed by 2 bases and V by 4 bases; bases with no gene match: 8. Here immunoSEQ multiplex PCR was the method, and the copy in TCRdb shows in-frame clones only, minus some. The sample records 65,000 to 85,000 clones, around nine tenths being singletons. Sequencing was performed on CD4+ T cells from peripheral blood mononuclear cells, taken after pregnancy. The sequence derives from a female donor with multiple sclerosis, enrolled in a pregnancy study. The gene calls are TRBV5-1 and TRBJ2-7; 8 positions match TRBD1. The CDR3 protein is CASSTGQDSAYEQYF. The DNA for the CDR3 is TGCGCCAGCAGCACGGGACAGGACAGCGCCTACGAGCAGTACTTC.